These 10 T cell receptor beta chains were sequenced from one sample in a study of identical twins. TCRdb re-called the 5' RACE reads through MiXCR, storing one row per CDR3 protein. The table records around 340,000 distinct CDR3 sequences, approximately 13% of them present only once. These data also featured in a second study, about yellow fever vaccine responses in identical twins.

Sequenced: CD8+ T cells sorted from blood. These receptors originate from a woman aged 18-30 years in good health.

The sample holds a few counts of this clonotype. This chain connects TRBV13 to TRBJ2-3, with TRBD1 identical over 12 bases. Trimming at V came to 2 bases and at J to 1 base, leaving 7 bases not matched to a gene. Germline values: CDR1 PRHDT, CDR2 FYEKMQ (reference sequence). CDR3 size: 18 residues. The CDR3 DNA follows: TGTGCCAGCAGCTTATTTGTCGGGACAGGGGGCGGCACAGATACGCAGTATTTT. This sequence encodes CASSLFVGTGGGTDTQYF.

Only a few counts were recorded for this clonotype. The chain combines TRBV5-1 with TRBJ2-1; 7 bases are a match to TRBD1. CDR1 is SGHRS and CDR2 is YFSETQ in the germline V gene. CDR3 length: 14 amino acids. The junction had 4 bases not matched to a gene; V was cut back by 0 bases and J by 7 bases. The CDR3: CASSLDPGGNEQFF. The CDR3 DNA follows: TGCGCCAGCAGCTTGGACCCAGGGGGTAATGAGCAGTTCTTC.

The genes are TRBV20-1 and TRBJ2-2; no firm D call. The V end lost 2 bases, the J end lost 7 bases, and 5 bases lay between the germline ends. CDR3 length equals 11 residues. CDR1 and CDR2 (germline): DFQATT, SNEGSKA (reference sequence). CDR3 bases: TGCAGTGCTAGATTGGTCGGGGAGCTGTTTTTT. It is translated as CSARLVGELFF.

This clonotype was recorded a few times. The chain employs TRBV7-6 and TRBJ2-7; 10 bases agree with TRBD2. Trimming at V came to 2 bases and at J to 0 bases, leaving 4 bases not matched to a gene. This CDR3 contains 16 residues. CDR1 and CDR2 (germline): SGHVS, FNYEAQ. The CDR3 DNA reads TGTGCCAGCAGCTTACAGCGGGAGGGTGGCTCCTACGAGCAGTACTTC. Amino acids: CASSLQREGGSYEQYF.

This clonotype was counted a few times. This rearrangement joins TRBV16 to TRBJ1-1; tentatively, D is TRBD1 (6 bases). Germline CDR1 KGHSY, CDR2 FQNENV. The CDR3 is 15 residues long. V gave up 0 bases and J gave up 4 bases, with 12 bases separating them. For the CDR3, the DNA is TGTGCCAGCAGCCAATCTCACAGAGGGGGCACTGAAGCTTTCTTT. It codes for CASSQSHRGGTEAFF. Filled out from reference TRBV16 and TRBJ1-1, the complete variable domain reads GEEVAQTPKHLVRGEGQKAKLYCAPIKGHSYVFWYQQVLKNEFKFLISFQNENVFDETGMPKERFSAKCLPNSPCSLEIQATKLEDSAVYFCASSQSHRGGTEAFFGQGTRLTVV.

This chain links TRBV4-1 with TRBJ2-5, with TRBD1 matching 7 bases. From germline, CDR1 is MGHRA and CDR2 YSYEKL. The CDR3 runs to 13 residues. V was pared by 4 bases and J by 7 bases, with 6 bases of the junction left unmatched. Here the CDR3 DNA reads TGCGCCAGCAGCCGACAGGGTTGGGGGACCCAGTACTTC. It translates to CASSRQGWGTQYF.

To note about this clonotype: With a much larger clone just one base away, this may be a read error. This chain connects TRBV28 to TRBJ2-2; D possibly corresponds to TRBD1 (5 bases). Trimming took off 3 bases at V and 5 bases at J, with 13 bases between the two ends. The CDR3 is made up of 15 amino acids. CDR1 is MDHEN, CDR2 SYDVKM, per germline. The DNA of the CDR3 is TGTGCCAGCAGTTTTTCGACGGACAATACCGGGGAGCTGTTTTTT. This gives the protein CASSFSTDNTGELFF. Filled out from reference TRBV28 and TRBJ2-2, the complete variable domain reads DVKVTQSSRYLVKRTGEKVFLECVQDMDHENMFWYRQDPGLGLRLIYFSYDVKMKEKGDIPEGYSVSREKKERFSLILESASTNQTSMYLCASSFSTDNTGELFFGEGSRLTVL.

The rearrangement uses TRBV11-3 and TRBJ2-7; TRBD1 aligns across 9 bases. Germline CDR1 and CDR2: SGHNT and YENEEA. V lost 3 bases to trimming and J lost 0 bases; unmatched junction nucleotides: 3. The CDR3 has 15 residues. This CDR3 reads CASSFLTGGSYEQYF. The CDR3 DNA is TGTGCCAGCAGCTTTCTGACAGGGGGCTCCTACGAGCAGTACTTC.

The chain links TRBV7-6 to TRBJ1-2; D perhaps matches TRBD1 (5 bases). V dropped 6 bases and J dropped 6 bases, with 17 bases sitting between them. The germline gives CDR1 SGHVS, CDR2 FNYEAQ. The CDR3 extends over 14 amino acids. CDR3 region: CASRHGGAGDGYTF. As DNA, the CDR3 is TGTGCCAGCAGACACGGGGGTGCTGGCGATGGCTACACCTTC.

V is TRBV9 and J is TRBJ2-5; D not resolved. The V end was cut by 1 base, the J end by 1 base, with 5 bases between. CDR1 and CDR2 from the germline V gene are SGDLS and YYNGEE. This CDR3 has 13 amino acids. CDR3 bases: TGTGCCAGCAGCGTAAGGTCCCAAGAGACCCAGTACTTC. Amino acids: CASSVRSQETQYF. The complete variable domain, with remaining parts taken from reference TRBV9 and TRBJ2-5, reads DSGVTQTPKHLITATGQRVTLRCSPRSGDLSVYWYQQSLDQGLQFLIQYYNGEERAKGNILERFSAQQFPDLHSELNLSSLELGDSALYFCASSVRSQETQYFGPGTRLLVL.